This T cell receptor (beta chain) appears in the sequencing data of a study of CD8+ T cells in alopecia areata. At the level of the study: Oral tofacitinib (5 to 10 mg twice daily) was administered to treated patients. Study observations and caveats: Scalp lesions, especially in alopecia totalis/universalis, had higher clonality than normal scalp. Tissue-resident alphabeta T cells belonging to normal skin likewise get sequenced within scalp specimens.

Of note for this clone: The antigen remains unidentified.

V lost 4 bases, J lost 5 bases, and 11 bases lay in between. This CDR3 is built from 14 residues. Germline CDR1 and CDR2: PRHDT and FYEKMQ (reference sequence). Sequencing templates came from extracted RNA that was reverse transcribed into cDNA. Libraries were prepared by immunoSEQ multiplex PCR; TCRdb keeps only in-frame clonotypes and omits some of them. The sample lists over 100,000 clones; approximately 48% were seen once. The study team obtained lesional scalp punch biopsies and peripheral blood from alopecia areata patients. This receptor was obtained from a human donor with alopecia areata. The chain has TRBV13 and TRBJ1-4; D ambiguous. Here the sequenced sample was CD8+ T cells sorted from blood, taken at week 0. CDR3 nucleotides: TGTGCCAGCAGCTCTGGACGTGGGAATGAAAAACTGTTTTTT. It is translated as CASSSGRGNEKLFF.